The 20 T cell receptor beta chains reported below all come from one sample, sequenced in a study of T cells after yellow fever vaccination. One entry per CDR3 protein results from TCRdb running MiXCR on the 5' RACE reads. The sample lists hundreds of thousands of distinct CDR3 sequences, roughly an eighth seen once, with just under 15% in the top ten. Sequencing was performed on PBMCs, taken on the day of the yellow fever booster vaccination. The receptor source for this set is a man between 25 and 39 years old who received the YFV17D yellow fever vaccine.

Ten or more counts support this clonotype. CDR3 nucleotide sequence: TGCAGTGCTGGACTACGGGGGCTTGGGTACGAGCAGTACTTC. Encoded protein: CSAGLRGLGYEQYF. This chain joins TRBV20-1 and TRBJ2-7; D tentatively fits TRBD1 or TRBD2 (6 bases each). Germline loops: CDR1 DFQATT, CDR2 SNEGSKA (reference sequence). Trimming removed 5 bases at V and 4 bases at J, with 18 bases between. CDR3 length: 14 residues.

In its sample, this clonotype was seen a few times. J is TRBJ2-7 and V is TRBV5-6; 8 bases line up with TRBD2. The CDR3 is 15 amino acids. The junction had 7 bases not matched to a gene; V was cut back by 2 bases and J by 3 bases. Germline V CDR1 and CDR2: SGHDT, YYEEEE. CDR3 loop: CASSLQLAVFYEQYF. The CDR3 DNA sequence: TGTGCCAGCAGCTTACAACTAGCGGTTTTCTACGAGCAGTACTTC.

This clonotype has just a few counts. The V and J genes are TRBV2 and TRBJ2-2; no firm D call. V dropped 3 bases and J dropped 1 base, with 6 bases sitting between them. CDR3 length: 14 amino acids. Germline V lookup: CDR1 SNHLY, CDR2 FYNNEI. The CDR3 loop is CASSEYWNTGELFF. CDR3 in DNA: TGTGCCAGCAGTGAGTACTGGAACACCGGGGAGCTGTTTTTT.

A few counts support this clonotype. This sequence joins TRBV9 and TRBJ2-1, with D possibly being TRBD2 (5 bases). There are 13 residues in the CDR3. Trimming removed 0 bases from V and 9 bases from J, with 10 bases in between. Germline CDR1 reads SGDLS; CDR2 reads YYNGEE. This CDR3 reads CASSVEADIEQFF. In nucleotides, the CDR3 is TGTGCCAGCAGCGTAGAAGCGGATATTGAGCAGTTCTTC.

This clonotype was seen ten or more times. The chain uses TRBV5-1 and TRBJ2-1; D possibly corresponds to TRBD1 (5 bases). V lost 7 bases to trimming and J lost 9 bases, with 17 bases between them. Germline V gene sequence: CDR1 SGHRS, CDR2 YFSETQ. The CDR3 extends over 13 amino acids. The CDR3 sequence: CASYSQGGGEQFF. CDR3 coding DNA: TGCGCCAGCTACTCCCAGGGCGGCGGTGAGCAGTTCTTC.

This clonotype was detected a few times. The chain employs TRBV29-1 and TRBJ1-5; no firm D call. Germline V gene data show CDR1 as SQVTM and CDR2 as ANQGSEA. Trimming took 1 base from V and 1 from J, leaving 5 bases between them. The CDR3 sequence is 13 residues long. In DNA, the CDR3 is TGCAGCGTTGAAGTCGCCAGCAATCAGCCCCAGCATTTT. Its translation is CSVEVASNQPQHF.

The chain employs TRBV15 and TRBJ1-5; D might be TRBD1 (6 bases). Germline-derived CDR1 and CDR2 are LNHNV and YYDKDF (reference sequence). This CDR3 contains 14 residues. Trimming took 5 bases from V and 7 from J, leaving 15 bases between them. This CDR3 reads CATSPQTGGQPQHF. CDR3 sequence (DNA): TGTGCCACCAGCCCTCAGACAGGTGGGCAGCCCCAGCATTTT.

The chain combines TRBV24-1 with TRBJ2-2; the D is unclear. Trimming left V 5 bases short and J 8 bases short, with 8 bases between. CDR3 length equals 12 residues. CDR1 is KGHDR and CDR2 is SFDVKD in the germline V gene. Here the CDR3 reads CATSVLGGELFF. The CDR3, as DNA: TGTGCCACCAGTGTATTGGGGGGGGAGCTGTTTTTT.

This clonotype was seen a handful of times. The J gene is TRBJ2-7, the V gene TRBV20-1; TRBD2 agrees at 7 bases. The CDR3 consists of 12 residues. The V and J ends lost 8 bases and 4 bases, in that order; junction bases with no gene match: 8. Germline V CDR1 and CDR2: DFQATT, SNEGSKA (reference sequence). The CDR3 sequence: CSSAGVSYEQYF. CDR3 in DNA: TGCAGTTCCGCGGGAGTGTCGTACGAGCAGTACTTC.

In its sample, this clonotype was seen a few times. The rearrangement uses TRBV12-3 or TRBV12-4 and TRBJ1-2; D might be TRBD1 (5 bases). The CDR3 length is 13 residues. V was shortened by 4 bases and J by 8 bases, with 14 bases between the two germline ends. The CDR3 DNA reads TGTGCCAGCAGTTCTACCTTGGGGGTCGGCTACACCTTC. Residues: CASSSTLGVGYTF.

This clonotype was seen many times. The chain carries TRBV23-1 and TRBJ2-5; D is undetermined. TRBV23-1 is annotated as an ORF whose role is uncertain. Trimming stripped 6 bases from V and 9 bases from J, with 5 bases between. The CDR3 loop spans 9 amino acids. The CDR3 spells CASRGPQYF. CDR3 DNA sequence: TGCGCCAGCAGAGGGCCCCAGTACTTC.

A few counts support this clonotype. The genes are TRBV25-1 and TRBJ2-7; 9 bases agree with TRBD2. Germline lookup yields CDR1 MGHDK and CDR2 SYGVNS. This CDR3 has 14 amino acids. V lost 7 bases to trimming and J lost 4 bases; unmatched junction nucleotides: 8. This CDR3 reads CASTGAGLAYEQYF. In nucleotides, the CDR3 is TGTGCCAGCACGGGGGCGGGACTAGCTTACGAGCAGTACTTC.

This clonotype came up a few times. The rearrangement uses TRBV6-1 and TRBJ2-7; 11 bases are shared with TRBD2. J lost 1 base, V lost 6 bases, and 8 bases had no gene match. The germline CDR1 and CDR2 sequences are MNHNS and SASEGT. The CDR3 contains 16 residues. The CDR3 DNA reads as TGTGCCAGCAGAAAGGGCGGGACTAGCGGTTCCTACGAGCAGTACTTC. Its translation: CASRKGGTSGSYEQYF.

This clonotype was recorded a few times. The CDR3 DNA is TGTGCCAGCAGCCTTGACCTAGCGAGGGAGCAGTTCTTC. Translation: CASSLDLAREQFF. The rearrangement uses TRBV7-3 and TRBJ2-1, with D possibly being TRBD2 (6 bases). V lost 5 bases and J lost 10, with 15 bases in between. CDR1 SGHTA and CDR2 FQGTGA come from the germline V gene. This CDR3 has 13 residues.

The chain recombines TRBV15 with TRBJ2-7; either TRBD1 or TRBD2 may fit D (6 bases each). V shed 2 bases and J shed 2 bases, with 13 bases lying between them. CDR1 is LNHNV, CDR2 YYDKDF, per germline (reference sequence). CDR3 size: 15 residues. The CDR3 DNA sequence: TGTGCCACCAGCAGAAATTCTAGGGGGGCCTACGAGCAGTACTTC. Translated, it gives CATSRNSRGAYEQYF.

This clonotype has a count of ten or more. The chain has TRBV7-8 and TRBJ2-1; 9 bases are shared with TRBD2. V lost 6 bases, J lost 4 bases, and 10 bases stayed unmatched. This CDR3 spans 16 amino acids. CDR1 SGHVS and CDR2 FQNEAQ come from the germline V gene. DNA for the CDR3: TGTGCCAGCAGACTCCCGAGCGGGGGGCTTTACAATGAGCAGTTCTTC. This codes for CASRLPSGGLYNEQFF.

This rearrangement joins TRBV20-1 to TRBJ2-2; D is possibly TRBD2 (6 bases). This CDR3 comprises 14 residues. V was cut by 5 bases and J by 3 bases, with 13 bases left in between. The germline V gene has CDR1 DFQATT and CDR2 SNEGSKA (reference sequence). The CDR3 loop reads CSAHGTLDTGELFF. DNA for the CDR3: TGCAGTGCTCATGGGACTCTTGACACCGGGGAGCTGTTTTTT.

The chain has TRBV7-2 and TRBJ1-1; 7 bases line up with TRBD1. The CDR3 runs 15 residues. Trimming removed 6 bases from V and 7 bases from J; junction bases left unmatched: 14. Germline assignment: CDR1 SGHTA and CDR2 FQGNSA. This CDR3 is CASRRDRQGEVEAFF. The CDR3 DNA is TGTGCCAGCAGAAGAGACCGACAGGGCGAGGTTGAAGCTTTCTTT.

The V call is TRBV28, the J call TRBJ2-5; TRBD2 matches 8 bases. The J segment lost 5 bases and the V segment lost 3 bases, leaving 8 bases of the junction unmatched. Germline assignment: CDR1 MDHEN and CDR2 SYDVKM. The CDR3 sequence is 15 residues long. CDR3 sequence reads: CASSFRRAGVETQYF. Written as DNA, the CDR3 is TGTGCCAGCAGTTTTAGGAGAGCGGGAGTTGAGACCCAGTACTTC.

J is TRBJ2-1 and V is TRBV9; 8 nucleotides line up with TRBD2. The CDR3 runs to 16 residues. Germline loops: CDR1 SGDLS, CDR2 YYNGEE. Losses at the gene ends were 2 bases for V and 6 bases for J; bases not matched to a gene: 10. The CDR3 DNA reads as TGTGCCAGCAGCGTGGCGGGGGGAGCCAGCCTCAATGAGCAGTTCTTC. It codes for CASSVAGGASLNEQFF.